Reported below is one TCR beta chain. The CDR3 runs to 16 residues. CDR1 is DFQATT, CDR2 SNEGSKA, per germline (reference sequence). Trimming at V came to 4 bases and at J to 2 bases, leaving 10 bases not matched to a gene. TCRdb recomputed calls from the 5' RACE reads with MiXCR, one row per CDR3 protein. The sample consists of some 5,600 distinct CDR3 sequences, around 60% of them appearing once. The chain joins TRBV20-1 to TRBJ2-1; TRBD2 matches at 8 bases. The TCR originated in a female donor with breast cancer. Sequenced sample: naive CD4+ T cells sorted from blood. The subset was: naive CD4+ T cells, CD4+CD45RA+CD25-. The CDR3: CSANEVGLVPYNEQFF. The CDR3 region has the DNA TGCAGTGCTAACGAGGTGGGACTAGTTCCCTACAATGAGCAGTTCTTC.